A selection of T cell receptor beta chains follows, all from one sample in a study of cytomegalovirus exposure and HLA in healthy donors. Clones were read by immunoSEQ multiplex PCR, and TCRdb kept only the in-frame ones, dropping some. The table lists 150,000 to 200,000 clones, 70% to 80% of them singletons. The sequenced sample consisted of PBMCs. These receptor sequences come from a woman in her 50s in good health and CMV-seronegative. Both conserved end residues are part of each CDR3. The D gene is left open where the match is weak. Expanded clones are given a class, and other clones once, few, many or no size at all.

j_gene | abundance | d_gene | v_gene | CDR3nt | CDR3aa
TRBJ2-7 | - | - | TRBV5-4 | TGTGCCAGCGGGTCCGACAGGAAAGGACGGTCGTACGAGCAGTACTTC | CASGSDRKGRSYEQYF
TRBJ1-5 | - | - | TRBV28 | TGTGCCAGCAGTAGCAGGGTCCCCAATCAGCCCCAGCATTTT | CASSSRVPNQPQHF
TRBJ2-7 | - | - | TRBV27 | TGTGCCAGTCGGGATCCAGGTTTGTTTGAGCAGTACTTC | CASRDPGLFEQYF
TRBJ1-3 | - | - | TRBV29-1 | TGCAGCGTTAGGGGCTCTGGAAACACCATATATTTT | CSVRGSGNTIYF
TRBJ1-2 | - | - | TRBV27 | TGTGCCAGCAGTTCCGCCTTACGGTCCGCGTTGCAAGTTGGCTACACCTTC | CASSSALRSALQVGYTF
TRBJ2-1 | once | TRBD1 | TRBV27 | TGTGCCAGCAGTTCAACAGGGGTCAATGAGCAGTTCTTC | CASSSTGVNEQFF
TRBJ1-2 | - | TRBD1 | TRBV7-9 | TGTGCCAGCAGCACGGGACAGGGGTACCATGGCTACACCTTC | CASSTGQGYHGYTF
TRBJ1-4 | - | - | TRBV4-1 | TGCGCCAGCAGCACAGCGGACGGTGGTAATGAAAAACTGTTTTTT | CASSTADGGNEKLFF
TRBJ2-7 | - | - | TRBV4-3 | TGCGCCAGCAGCCAAGATATAGGGAGTCGGGCCTACGAGCAGTACTTC | CASSQDIGSRAYEQYF
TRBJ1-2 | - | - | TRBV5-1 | TGCGCCAGCAGCTTGAGGACTGCTGGCTCTCCCTATGGCTACACCTTC | CASSLRTAGSPYGYTF
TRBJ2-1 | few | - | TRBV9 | TGTGCCAGCAGCGTAGTTGGGGAGGGAGGGGGTGAGCAGTTCTTC | CASSVVGEGGGEQFF
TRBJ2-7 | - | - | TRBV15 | TGTGCCACCAGCAGAGATCGCTCGGACGAGCAGTACTTC | CATSRDRSDEQYF
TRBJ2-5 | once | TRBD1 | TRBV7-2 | TGTGCCAGCAGCCCGGACAGGGGCGTGAAGACCCAGTACTTC | CASSPDRGVKTQYF
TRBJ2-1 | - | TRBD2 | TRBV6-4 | TGTGCCAGCAGTGTCCTTAGCGGGAGCTCCTACAATGAGCAGTTCTTC | CASSVLSGSSYNEQFF
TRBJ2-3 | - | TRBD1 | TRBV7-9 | TGTTCCAGCAGCTTAACGTGGGACAGGGGGATAGCAGATACGCAGTATTTT | CSSSLTWDRGIADTQYF
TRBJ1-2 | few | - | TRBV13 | TGTGCCAGCAGCTTAGCAGTGGGGGGGGCCGTAGGAAATGGCTACACCTTC | CASSLAVGGAVGNGYTF
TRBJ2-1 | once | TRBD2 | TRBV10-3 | TGTGCCATCAGAGAGGGACTAGCGGGAAAGTACAATGAGCAGTTCTTC | CAIREGLAGKYNEQFF
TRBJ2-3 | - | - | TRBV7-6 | TGTGCCAGCAGCCTCGACTGGGGCACAGATACGCAGTATTTT | CASSLDWGTDTQYF
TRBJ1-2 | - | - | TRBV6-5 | TGTGCCAGCAGTTACTTCGGGGGAGGCTACACCTTC | CASSYFGGGYTF
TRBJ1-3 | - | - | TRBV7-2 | TGTGCCAGCAGCCCGACAGCTAGGGGGAACACCATATATTTT | CASSPTARGNTIYF
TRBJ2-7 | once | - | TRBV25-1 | TGTGCCAGCAGTGATCCCTCCAGCTCCTACGAGCAGTACTTC | CASSDPSSSYEQYF
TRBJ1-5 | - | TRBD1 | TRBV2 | TGTGCCAGCAGTGACAGGGGGTATAGCAATCAGCCCCAGCATTTT | CASSDRGYSNQPQHF
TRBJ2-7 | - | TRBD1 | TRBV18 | TGTGCCAGCTCAGCTACCGGGACAGGGAACTACGAGCAGTACTTC | CASSATGTGNYEQYF
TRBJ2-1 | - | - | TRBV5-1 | TGCGCCAGCAGCTTGTTCGGATACGGCGGGGATGAGCAGTTCTTC | CASSLFGYGGDEQFF
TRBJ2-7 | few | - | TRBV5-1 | TGCGCCAGCAGCTTGGCGGGAGCGAAGTCGTACGAGCAGTACTTC | CASSLAGAKSYEQYF
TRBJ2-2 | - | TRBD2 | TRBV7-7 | TGTGCTAGCAGCTTAGCGGGACTGAACACCGGGGAGCTGTTTTTT | CASSLAGLNTGELFF
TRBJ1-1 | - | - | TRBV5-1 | TGCGCCAGCAGCTTGAGTCCAGGGGCGGTGAACACTGAAGCTTTCTTT | CASSLSPGAVNTEAFF
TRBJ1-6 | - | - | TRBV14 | TGTGCCAGCAGCCAAGTCTCGGGTTCACCCCTCCACTTT | CASSQVSGSPLHF
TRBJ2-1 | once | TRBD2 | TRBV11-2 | TGTGCCAGCAGCTTATCCCTGACTAGCAAATCCACCTACAATGAGCAGTTCTTC | CASSLSLTSKSTYNEQFF
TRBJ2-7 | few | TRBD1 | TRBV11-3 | TGTGCCAGCAGCCCCGGGACAGGGGCCTCCTACGAGCAGTACTTC | CASSPGTGASYEQYF
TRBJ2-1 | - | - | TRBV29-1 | TGCAGCCCAGGGAATCTGAGGGGGTCCTACAATGAGCAGTTCTTC | CSPGNLRGSYNEQFF
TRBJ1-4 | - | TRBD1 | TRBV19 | TGTGCCAGTAGTATCCTTCAGGGGGCAAATGAAAAACTGTTTTTT | CASSILQGANEKLFF
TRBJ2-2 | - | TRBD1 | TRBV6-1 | TGTGCCAGCAGCAGACAGGGGTGGTGGACCGGGGAGCTGTTTTTT | CASSRQGWWTGELFF
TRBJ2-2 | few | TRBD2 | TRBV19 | TGTGCCAGCCCGACTAGCGGGGGGGCCGCCGGGGAGCTGTTTTTT | CASPTSGGAAGELFF
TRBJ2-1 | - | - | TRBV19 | TGTGCCAGTAGTGGGCTAGCCCTCGATGAGCAGTTCTTC | CASSGLALDEQFF
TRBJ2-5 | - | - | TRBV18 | TGTGCCAGCCACCAGGACCAAGAGACCCAGTACTTC | CASHQDQETQYF
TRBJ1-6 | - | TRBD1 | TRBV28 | TGTGCCAGCATGGCCCAGACAGGGAAGAATTCACCCCTCCACTTT | CASMAQTGKNSPLHF
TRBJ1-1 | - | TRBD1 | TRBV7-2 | TGTGCCAGCAGCCAACGACAGGGAAACACTGAAGCTTTCTTT | CASSQRQGNTEAFF
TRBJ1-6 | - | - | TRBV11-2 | TGTGCCAGCAGCTTGCCAGGGCTAAATTCCCCCCTCCACTTT | CASSLPGLNSPLHF
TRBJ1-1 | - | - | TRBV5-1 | TGCGCCAGCAGCTTGAGTCTACAGGCGGACACTGAAGCTTTCTTT | CASSLSLQADTEAFF
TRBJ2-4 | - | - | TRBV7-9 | TGTGCCAGCAGCTTAGTATCAGGCGCCCTAGCCAAAAACATTCAGTACTTC | CASSLVSGALAKNIQYF
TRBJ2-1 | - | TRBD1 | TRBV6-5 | TGTGCCAGCAGTTTCCTAACAGGGGGCTCCTACAATGAGCAGTTCTTC | CASSFLTGGSYNEQFF
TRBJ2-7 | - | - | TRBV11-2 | TGTGCCAGCAGCCTATCAGGTTATGGGCATTCGATTCAGGAGCAGTACTTC | CASSLSGYGHSIQEQYF
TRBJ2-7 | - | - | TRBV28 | TGTGCCAGCAGTCCAGACAACTACGAGCAGTACTTC | CASSPDNYEQYF
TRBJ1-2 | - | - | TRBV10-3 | TGTGCCATCAGTGAGTCGCAACGGGGGAGTTCCTATGGCTACACCTTC | CAISESQRGSSYGYTF
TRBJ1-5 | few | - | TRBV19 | TGTGCCAGTAGTCCAACAGGAGTTGGCAATCAGCCCCAGCATTTT | CASSPTGVGNQPQHF
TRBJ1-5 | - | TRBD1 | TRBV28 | TGTGCCAGCAGTTTATTGACAGGGCATGGGCCCCAGCATTTT | CASSLLTGHGPQHF
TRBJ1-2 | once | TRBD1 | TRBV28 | TGTGCCAGCAGTCGACAGGGAGAGGGCTACACCTTC | CASSRQGEGYTF
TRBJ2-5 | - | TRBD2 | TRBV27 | TGTGCCAGCAGCCAACCGGGACTAGCGGGCCAAGAGACCCAGTACTTC | CASSQPGLAGQETQYF
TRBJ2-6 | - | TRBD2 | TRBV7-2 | TGTGCCAGCAGCCCGCGCCGGGGGGCTGGGGCCAACGTCCTGACTTTC | CASSPRRGAGANVLTF
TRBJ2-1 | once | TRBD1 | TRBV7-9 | TGTGCCAGCAGCTACCGGACAGGAGGCACCTACAATGAGCAGTTCTTC | CASSYRTGGTYNEQFF
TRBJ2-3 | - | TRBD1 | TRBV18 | TGTGCCAGCTCACCAGGACAGGGCGGAGATACGCAGTATTTT | CASSPGQGGDTQYF
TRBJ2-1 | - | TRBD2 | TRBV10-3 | TGTGCCCACCGAGCGGGAGATTACAATGAGCAGTTCTTC | CAHRAGDYNEQFF
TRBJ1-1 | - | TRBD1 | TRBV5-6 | TGTGCCAGCAGCCTGCTGACAGGGGCGATGAACACTGAAGCTTTCTTT | CASSLLTGAMNTEAFF
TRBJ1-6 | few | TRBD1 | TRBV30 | TGTGCCTGGAGTGGGACAGGTGCGAATTCACCCCTCCACTTT | CAWSGTGANSPLHF
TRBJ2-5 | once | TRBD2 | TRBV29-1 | TGCAGCGTTGAAGTGAACGGGAGGGCCGTGTACTTC | CSVEVNGRAVYF
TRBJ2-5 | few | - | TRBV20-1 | TGCAGTGCTAGAGATCGGGAGACCCAGTACTTC | CSARDRETQYF
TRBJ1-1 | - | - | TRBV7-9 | TGTTCCAGCAGCTTATCAGGGATGAACACTGAAGCTTTCTTT | CSSSLSGMNTEAFF
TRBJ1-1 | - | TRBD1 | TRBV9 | TGTGCCAGCAGCGTAGTTCCAGGGGGGAACACTGAAGCTTTCTTT | CASSVVPGGNTEAFF
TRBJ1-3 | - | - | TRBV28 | TGTGCCAGCAGTTCAGTAGACAGAGGAAACACCATATATTTT | CASSSVDRGNTIYF